This T cell receptor beta chain came from a study of metastatic and nonmetastatic thyroid tumors. About the study: Repertoire comparison spanned blood and tumor or nodule tissue of malignant and benign thyroid patients. Study outcomes and limitations: Benign nodules reportedly had significantly lower TCR beta diversity than malignant thyroid tumors in blood and tumor.

This clone has a count of ten or more. The antigen is unknown. Every patient underwent thyroid surgery untreated. The authors' processing: Clinicopathological groups of papillary thyroid cancer showed CDR3 differences that were used to build a distant-metastasis classifier. TCRdb re-called clones from the PCR reads using MiXCR. These V and J calls originate from TCRdb's pipeline instead of the authors' own analysis. The sample includes about 43,000 clones, approximately 3% seen only once; the top ten take approximately 9.8%. The CDR3 sequence is 14 residues long. Germline-derived CDR1 and CDR2 are GTSNPN and SVGIG (reference sequence). Losses at the gene ends were 6 bases for V and 8 bases for J; bases not matched to a gene: 12.

This receptor was obtained from a female donor with papillary thyroid cancer or a benign thyroid nodule (not recorded which). Some clones in this sample may be carry-over from other donors' samples. The chain uses TRBV30 and TRBJ1-2, with 10 positions matching TRBD1. Material: blood. The CDR3, as DNA: TGTGCCTGCTTCACCCCCGGACAGGGGGAAGGCTACACCTTC. Translated: CACFTPGQGEGYTF.